Listed below are T cell receptor beta chains from one sample, sequenced in a study of CD8+ T cells in alopecia areata. Clones were sequenced by immunoSEQ multiplex PCR, and TCRdb holds only the in-frame ones, with some missing. The table records some 150,000 clones, approximately 65% of them present only once. Sequenced sample: CD8+ T cells sorted from blood. These receptors all stem from a human donor in good health. The CDR3 runs from the conserved cysteine through the conserved F or W. A D gene is named only where the DNA matches it firmly. A row's size may be missing; if present it is once, few, many or a size class.

j_gene,v_gene,d_gene,abundance,CDR3aa,CDR3nt
TRBJ2-7,TRBV27,TRBD1,NA,CASSLSDRVSYYEQYF,TGTGCCAGCAGTTTATCGGACAGGGTCTCCTACTACGAGCAGTACTTC
TRBJ2-1,TRBV10-3,TRBD1,few,CAISGLGATGASYNEQFF,TGTGCCATCAGTGGGCTGGGGGCGACAGGGGCTTCCTACAATGAGCAGTTCTTC
TRBJ2-3,TRBV7-9,TRBD1,few,CASSWKQGAADTQYF,TGTGCCAGCAGCTGGAAACAGGGGGCGGCAGATACGCAGTATTTT
TRBJ2-5,TRBV29-1,NA,few,CSVEPLDTLGETQYF,TGCAGCGTTGAGCCCTTAGACACTCTCGGAGAGACCCAGTACTTC
TRBJ2-3,TRBV7-8,NA,once,CASSLARGISDTQYF,TGTGCCAGCAGCTTAGCGAGGGGAATCTCAGATACGCAGTATTTT
TRBJ2-6,TRBV29-1,NA,NA,CSVALRGKGANVLTF,TGCAGCGTTGCCTTAAGGGGGAAAGGGGCCAACGTCCTGACTTTC
TRBJ1-5,TRBV29-1,NA,NA,CSVEDPERPNQPQHF,TGCAGCGTTGAAGATCCGGAAAGACCCAATCAGCCCCAGCATTTT
TRBJ2-1,TRBV9,NA,few,CASSVLGDGFENYEQFF,TGTGCCAGCAGCGTATTAGGGGACGGCTTCGAGAATTATGAGCAGTTCTTC
TRBJ2-7,TRBV4-1,TRBD1,NA,CASSQNRGSREQYF,TGCGCCAGCAGCCAAAACAGGGGTTCGAGGGAGCAGTACTTC
TRBJ2-5,TRBV6-6,NA,few,CASSYGGQETQYF,TGTGCCAGCAGCTATGGGGGTCAGGAGACCCAGTACTTC
TRBJ1-4,TRBV11-2,NA,few,CASSLDYEKLFF,TGTGCCAGCAGCTTAGATTACGAAAAACTGTTTTTT
TRBJ2-7,TRBV25-1,TRBD2,NA,CASRGTSGSQEQYF,TGTGCCAGCCGGGGGACTAGCGGGAGCCAAGAGCAGTACTTC
TRBJ2-1,TRBV2,TRBD2,NA,CATGGLGYNEQFF,TGTGCCACCGGGGGACTAGGTTACAATGAGCAGTTCTTC
TRBJ2-7,TRBV29-1,NA,NA,CSVEVERYEQYF,TGCAGCGTTGAAGTGGAGCGATACGAGCAGTACTTC
TRBJ2-7,TRBV9,TRBD1,NA,CASSLSGGVDEQYF,TGTGCCAGCAGCTTGTCAGGGGGAGTAGATGAGCAGTACTTC
TRBJ2-1,TRBV9,NA,NA,CASSLARGAEQFF,TGTGCCAGCAGCCTCGCCCGGGGGGCTGAGCAGTTCTTC
TRBJ2-5,TRBV5-1,NA,few,CASRTSVRGQETQYF,TGCGCCAGCCGCACCTCTGTGAGAGGTCAAGAGACCCAGTACTTC
TRBJ1-2,TRBV5-6,NA,NA,CASSPEDSTYGYTF,TGTGCCAGCAGCCCCGAGGACAGTACCTATGGCTACACCTTC
TRBJ1-1,TRBV30,NA,few,CAWSVTGSTEAFF,TGTGCCTGGAGTGTAACAGGCTCAACTGAAGCTTTCTTT
TRBJ2-5,TRBV30,NA,NA,CAWSSGVGIQETQYF,TGTGCCTGGAGCTCGGGAGTGGGAATTCAAGAGACCCAGTACTTC
TRBJ2-3,TRBV7-8,TRBD2,NA,CASSLPRTSGMLDTQYF,TGTGCCAGCAGCTTACCTCGGACTAGCGGGATGTTAGATACGCAGTATTTT
TRBJ2-1,TRBV5-4,TRBD2,NA,CASSAGLAGPVDHEQFF,TGTGCCAGCAGCGCGGGACTAGCGGGCCCGGTTGACCATGAGCAGTTCTTC
TRBJ2-1,TRBV19,NA,NA,CASSMAFITYNEQFF,TGTGCCAGTAGTATGGCATTCATTACCTACAATGAGCAGTTCTTC
TRBJ2-7,TRBV28,NA,few,CASSSQWMSGNYEQYF,TGTGCCAGCAGTTCCCAGTGGATGAGCGGAAATTACGAGCAGTACTTC
TRBJ1-1,TRBV29-1,NA,NA,CSAGQEAFF,TGCAGCGCCGGACAAGAAGCTTTCTTT
TRBJ1-1,TRBV2,TRBD1,NA,CASRPGQRPNTEAFF,TGTGCCAGCAGGCCGGGACAGAGGCCGAACACTGAAGCTTTCTTT
TRBJ2-1,TRBV10-3,TRBD2,NA,CAISTSGSYNEQFF,TGTGCCATCAGCACTAGCGGCTCCTACAATGAGCAGTTCTTC
TRBJ2-2,TRBV29-1,TRBD2,NA,CSVPGTSGPNTGELFF,TGCAGCGTTCCCGGGACTAGCGGTCCGAACACCGGGGAGCTGTTTTTT
TRBJ2-1,TRBV5-1,NA,NA,CASSSHPASQIYNEQFF,TGCGCCAGCAGTTCCCACCCCGCCAGCCAAATCTACAATGAGCAGTTCTTC
TRBJ1-2,TRBV6-5,NA,few,CASSWDDTGGYTF,TGTGCCAGCAGTTGGGATGACACGGGTGGCTACACCTTC
TRBJ2-7,TRBV5-1,NA,NA,CASSLEGEEMSYEQYF,TGCGCCAGCAGCTTGGAGGGGGAGGAGATGTCCTACGAGCAGTACTTC
TRBJ1-5,TRBV9,NA,NA,CASSVVEGHQPQHF,TGTGCCAGCAGCGTAGTAGAGGGTCATCAGCCCCAGCATTTT
TRBJ2-7,TRBV19,TRBD1,medium-sized,CASSVGTGDYYEQYF,TGTGCCAGTAGTGTCGGAACAGGGGATTACTACGAGCAGTACTTC
TRBJ2-5,TRBV29-1,TRBD1,few,CSATDRALETQYF,TGCAGCGCTACGGACAGGGCCTTGGAGACCCAGTACTTC
TRBJ1-4,TRBV5-4,NA,once,CASSLPGTVNEKLFF,TGTGCCAGCAGCTTGCCGGGAACCGTTAATGAAAAACTGTTTTTT
TRBJ2-1,TRBV21-1,NA,few,CASSKSGDNEQFF,TGTGCCAGCAGCAAAAGTGGGGACAATGAGCAGTTCTTC
TRBJ1-2,TRBV27,NA,NA,CASSDSWGSGAYTF,TGTGCCAGCAGTGACAGCTGGGGTTCTGGAGCCTACACCTTC
TRBJ1-2,TRBV7-8,NA,NA,CASSLGAGKEGYTF,TGTGCCAGCAGCTTAGGGGCAGGGAAGGAAGGCTACACCTTC